This T cell receptor beta chain was obtained from a study of T cell responses to AZD1222 COVID-19 vaccine. Study-level results: Baseline antibody screening turned up just six or seven seropositive AZD1222 recipients.

Notes on this clone: As yet, its antigen is unknown.

Clones were read by immunoSEQ multiplex PCR, and TCRdb kept only the in-frame ones, dropping some. The sample holds about 120,000 clones, roughly nine tenths seen once. This TCR derives from an adult in good health. This specimen consisted of peripheral blood, obtained on day 0 of AZD1222 vaccination.

Here the CDR3 DNA reads TGTGCCAGTAGTCCGACAGTCATGAACACTGAAGCTTTCTTT. It encodes CASSPTVMNTEAFF. The V and J genes are TRBV19 and TRBJ1-1, with TRBD1 as a possible D gene (5 bases). Trimming removed 5 bases from V and 0 bases from J, with 10 bases in between. The CDR3 length is 14 residues. Germline loops: CDR1 LNHDA, CDR2 SQIVND (reference sequence).